A selection of T cell receptor beta chains follows, all from one sample in a study of identical twins. Using its own MiXCR run on the 5' RACE reads, TCRdb lists one record per CDR3 protein. The sample lists 260,000 or so distinct CDR3 sequences, 7% to 8.5% occurring once. These data also featured in a second study, about yellow fever vaccine responses in identical twins.

Sequencing was done on a sample of CD8+ T cells sorted from blood. The receptors come from a young woman in good health. Each CDR3 is given with its conserved first and last residue. D genes are given only for firm matches. Rows may omit the clone size; those that give it use once, few, many or a size class.

>TRBV12-3/TRBV12-4|TRBJ2-6|many|TRBD2
TGTGCCAGCAGGCCGGGACCGGGAGGGGATCTCTCTGGGGCCAACGTCCTGACTTTC
CASRPGPGGDLSGANVLTF
>TRBV7-9|TRBJ1-2|few|.
TGTGCCAGCAGCTTAGCGTCCTACGTGGGCTATGGCTACACCTTC
CASSLASYVGYGYTF
>TRBV13|TRBJ2-7|.|TRBD1
TGTGCCAGCAGCCTACCGGACAGGGGTTACGAGCAGTACTTC
CASSLPDRGYEQYF
>TRBV20-1|TRBJ2-1|.|.
TGCAGTGCTAGAATCAGGAGGTACAATGAGCAGTTCTTC
CSARIRRYNEQFF
>TRBV7-8|TRBJ2-1|once|.
TGTGCCAGCAGCTTAATCGGTGGCGGGACGAGCTCCTACAATGAGCAGTTCTTC
CASSLIGGGTSSYNEQFF
>TRBV7-8|TRBJ2-1|few|TRBD2
TGTGCCAGCAGCTTAACTAGCGTCATCAGTTTTAGTGAGCAGTTCTTC
CASSLTSVISFSEQFF
>TRBV27|TRBJ2-2|many|TRBD1
TGTGCCAGCTCCTATAACAGGGGCACCGGGGAGCTGTTTTTT
CASSYNRGTGELFF
>TRBV28|TRBJ2-2|.|.
TGTGCCAGCAGTTTAGGGAGTTGGGAGCTGTTTTTT
CASSLGSWELFF
>TRBV4-1|TRBJ2-1|few|.
TGCGCCAGCAGCCAGGAAGTTCCGGACGAGCAGTTCTTC
CASSQEVPDEQFF
>TRBV4-1|TRBJ2-1|many|.
TGCGCCAGCAGCCAAACCTGGACAGAGGGTGAGCAGTTCTTC
CASSQTWTEGEQFF
>TRBV20-1|TRBJ2-1|.|.
TGCAGTGCTGACTCGGCGACTGGGGACAATGAGCAGTTCTTC
CSADSATGDNEQFF
>TRBV6-5|TRBJ2-7|.|.
TGTGCCAGCAGTTTGACCCACGGACTTTTCTACGAGCAGTACTTC
CASSLTHGLFYEQYF
>TRBV7-9|TRBJ1-1|.|.
TGTGCCAGCAGCCCGGACGGGAGGGCTGAAGCTTTCTTT
CASSPDGRAEAFF
>TRBV28|TRBJ2-1|.|.
TGTGCCAGCAGCCGAGTGTTGGGTAGTCGGTACAATGAGCAGTTCTTC
CASSRVLGSRYNEQFF
>TRBV18|TRBJ2-2|few|.
TGTGCCAGCTCGCCATTGGACGATACTACCGGGGAGCTGTTTTTT
CASSPLDDTTGELFF
>TRBV15|TRBJ1-3|.|.
TGTGCCACCAGCAGAGAGGCGGGCTCTGGAAACACCATATATTTT
CATSREAGSGNTIYF
>TRBV6-5|TRBJ2-5|few|.
TGTGCCAGCAGTTACTCTGGGACGGGCGGCCTAGAGACCCAGTACTTC
CASSYSGTGGLETQYF
>TRBV5-4|TRBJ2-3|.|.
TGTGCCAGCAGCTTGGGGACAGAAACAGATACGCAGTATTTT
CASSLGTETDTQYF
>TRBV20-1|TRBJ1-1|.|.
TGCAGTGCGGCGGACACGGGGGCAGGCACTGAAGCTTTCTTT
CSAADTGAGTEAFF
>TRBV12-3/TRBV12-4|TRBJ1-1|many|.
TGTGCCAGCCAGCTGGGGACTGAAGCTTTCTTT
CASQLGTEAFF
>TRBV25-1|TRBJ1-5|many|.
TGTGCCAGCAGTGAACAGGGAGGACAGCCCCAGCATTTT
CASSEQGGQPQHF
>TRBV4-2|TRBJ1-1|few|TRBD1
TGTGCCAGCAGCGGTCGGACAGGAATGAACACTGAAGCTTTCTTT
CASSGRTGMNTEAFF
>TRBV6-4|TRBJ2-1|once|TRBD2
TGTGCCAGCAGTGCTCGGACTAGCGGGTCCTTCTCCTACAATGAGCAGTTCTTC
CASSARTSGSFSYNEQFF
>TRBV5-1|TRBJ2-5|many|.
TGCGCCAGCAGCTTGGAGGCGGGCATGGGGCAAGAGACCCAGTACTTC
CASSLEAGMGQETQYF
>TRBV6-6|TRBJ2-1|few|.
TGTGCCAGCCAAAGACAGGATTACAATGAGCAGTTCTTC
CASQRQDYNEQFF
>TRBV4-1|TRBJ2-4|few|.
TGCGCCAGCAGCCAGCCGGGTGCTCAAAACATTCAGTACTTC
CASSQPGAQNIQYF
>TRBV9|TRBJ1-4|many|.
TGTGCCAGCAGCGTGAGACCAGCAACTAATGAAAAACTGTTTTTT
CASSVRPATNEKLFF
>TRBV3-1|TRBJ1-1|few|.
TGTGCCAGCAGCCAAGCTTGGACGAAGAACACTGAAGCTTTCTTT
CASSQAWTKNTEAFF
>TRBV7-6|TRBJ2-2|few|.
TGTGCCAGCAGCTTCTCGGCGGCCGGGGAGCTGTTTTTT
CASSFSAAGELFF
>TRBV28|TRBJ2-7|.|.
TGTGCCAGCAGTTGGGACTCCTACGAGCAGTACTTC
CASSWDSYEQYF
>TRBV25-1|TRBJ2-3|.|.
TGTGCCAGCAATCAGGGGACCGCAGATACGCAGTATTTT
CASNQGTADTQYF
>TRBV4-1|TRBJ2-1|many|TRBD2
TGCGCCAGCAGCCAGCATAGCGGGGGGGTCTCCTACAATGAGCAGTTCTTC
CASSQHSGGVSYNEQFF
>TRBV2|TRBJ2-5|.|TRBD2
TGTGCCAGCAGCCGTTTTTCTAGCGGGGAGACCCAGTACTTC
CASSRFSSGETQYF
>TRBV12-3/TRBV12-4|TRBJ2-1|many|.
TGTGCCAGCAGGGGCCGGGACCGATACAATGAGCAGTTCTTC
CASRGRDRYNEQFF
>TRBV11-2|TRBJ1-4|many|.
TGTGCCAGCAGCTTTAGGGGCAGGGGCAATGAAAAACTGTTTTTT
CASSFRGRGNEKLFF
>TRBV6-5|TRBJ2-4|.|.
TGTGCCAGCACCGGCGGGTACATTCAGTACTTC
CASTGGYIQYF